A selection of T cell receptor beta chains follows, all from one sample in a study of OX40 agonist ivuxolimab in advanced cancers. Measured with immunoSEQ multiplex PCR; TCRdb has only the in-frame clones, and not every one. Counted here are 75,000 to 90,000 clones, 80% to 90% occurring once; the ten biggest clones make up around 1.5%. The material was CD4+ or CD8+ T cells sorted from blood, obtained in a trial of the OX40 agonist ivuxolimab. The receptor set was obtained from an adult with an advanced solid tumor such as melanoma, head and neck, liver or kidney cancer. The CDR3 runs from the conserved cysteine through the conserved F or W. D genes are given only for firm matches. A row's size may be missing; if present it is once, few, many or a size class.

D	V	size	J	DNA	CDR3
.	TRBV19	.	TRBJ1-1	TGTGCCAGTAGGAAAAATGGACAAGTTGAAGCTTTCTTT	CASRKNGQVEAFF
.	TRBV2	.	TRBJ2-4	TGTGCCAGCAGTGTTCTAGCTCCGTATAGATACTTC	CASSVLAPYRYF
TRBD2	TRBV5-1	.	TRBJ2-7	TGCGCCAGCAGCCCGACTAGCGGGGCCTCCTACGAGCAGTACTTC	CASSPTSGASYEQYF
.	TRBV29-1	.	TRBJ2-5	TGCAGCGTTGATGTTCTGGGGCAAGAGACCCAGTACTTC	CSVDVLGQETQYF
.	TRBV5-1	once	TRBJ2-1	TGCGCCAGCAGCTCCGGTGGGGTCGATGAGCAGTTCTTC	CASSSGGVDEQFF
.	TRBV18	.	TRBJ2-1	TGTGCCAGCTCACCACCGATGGGCACGTTGACGAGCAATGAGCAGTTCTTC	CASSPPMGTLTSNEQFF
.	TRBV18	.	TRBJ1-1	TGTGCCAGCTCACGGGGTGAGAGTCTGAACACTGAAGCTTTCTTT	CASSRGESLNTEAFF
TRBD1	TRBV6-5	.	TRBJ2-1	TGTGCCAGCAGAAAAGACAGGGGGTCCTACAATGAGCAGTTCTTC	CASRKDRGSYNEQFF
.	TRBV6-1	.	TRBJ1-2	TGTGCCAGCAGTCCGACGGCTAACCGGCCCTATGGCTACACCTTC	CASSPTANRPYGYTF
TRBD2	TRBV9	.	TRBJ2-5	TGTGCCAGCAGCGTAGGACCCCTAGCGGCCCAAGAGACCCAGTACTTC	CASSVGPLAAQETQYF
TRBD1	TRBV5-1	.	TRBJ2-7	TGCGCCAGCAGCTACCACGGGACAGGGGCCGAGCAGTACTTC	CASSYHGTGAEQYF
.	TRBV11-2	few	TRBJ2-1	TGTGCCAGCGACCCAGGACTCCTTCTCTACAATGAGCAGTTCTTC	CASDPGLLLYNEQFF
TRBD2	TRBV5-8	.	TRBJ2-5	TGTGCCAGCAGCTTGGAGGGACTAGCGGGAGGAGGAGAGACCCAGTACTTC	CASSLEGLAGGGETQYF
TRBD1	TRBV7-9	.	TRBJ2-6	TGTGCCAGCAGCTCGGGACAGCACTCTGGGGCCAACGTCCTGACTTTC	CASSSGQHSGANVLTF
TRBD2	TRBV7-9	.	TRBJ2-1	TGTGCCAGCAGCCGGACTAGCGGCTCCTACAATGAGCAGTTCTTC	CASSRTSGSYNEQFF
TRBD1	TRBV4-3	.	TRBJ1-4	TGCGCCAGCAGCCGGGGGACAGGGGGAACTAATGAAAAACTGTTTTTT	CASSRGTGGTNEKLFF
.	TRBV9	.	TRBJ2-3	TGTGCCAGCAGCGTAGAACTAGATACGCAGTATTTT	CASSVELDTQYF
TRBD2	TRBV4-2	.	TRBJ2-3	TGTGCCAGCAGCCAAGGCCGAGGACGGGGGGATATTACAGATACGCAGTATTTT	CASSQGRGRGDITDTQYF
.	TRBV7-2	.	TRBJ1-1	TGTGCCAGCAGTAAACAGCTTACTGAAGCTTTCTTT	CASSKQLTEAFF
.	TRBV12-5	.	TRBJ2-1	TGTGCTAGTGGTTTGGGTTCCACTCTAAATGAGCAGTTCTTC	CASGLGSTLNEQFF
.	TRBV27	.	TRBJ2-5	TGTGCCAGCAGTTTATATCGGACAGACCAAGAGACCCAGTACTTC	CASSLYRTDQETQYF
.	TRBV5-1	.	TRBJ2-3	TGCGCCAGCAGTAGGGGCTCGGGCGCCGGCGGGGATACGCAGTATTTT	CASSRGSGAGGDTQYF
TRBD1	TRBV11-3	.	TRBJ2-7	TGTGCCAGCAGCTTGCCCTTACAGGGGTGGATCTCCTACGAGCAGTACTTC	CASSLPLQGWISYEQYF
TRBD2	TRBV11-2	.	TRBJ2-5	TGTGCCAGCAGCCTGACTAGCCTGGAGACCCAGTACTTC	CASSLTSLETQYF
.	TRBV29-1	once	TRBJ2-3	TGCAGCTCCCGACGGATCCGCACAGATACGCAGTATTTT	CSSRRIRTDTQYF
.	TRBV11-2	once	TRBJ1-5	TGTGCCAGCAGCTTAGGGACTTCCGCCCTATCAGGGGCCCAGCATTTT	CASSLGTSALSGAQHF
TRBD1	TRBV6-6	.	TRBJ2-3	TGTGCCAGCAGCCGACAGGGGAGGGATACGCAGTATTTT	CASSRQGRDTQYF
TRBD2	TRBV2	.	TRBJ2-1	TGTGCCAGCAGTTCTAGCGGGAGCTCCTACAATGAGCAGTTCTTC	CASSSSGSSYNEQFF
.	TRBV11-2	.	TRBJ1-1	TGTGCCAGCAGCTTAGTACCGCGCAGTGGTGAAGCTTTCTTT	CASSLVPRSGEAFF
.	TRBV6-5	.	TRBJ1-5	TGTGCCAGCGGGCCCAGGGGAAATCAGCCCCAGCATTTT	CASGPRGNQPQHF
.	TRBV6-5	.	TRBJ1-2	TGTGCCAGCAGTTATCAGGGCTTCGGCTACACCTTC	CASSYQGFGYTF
.	TRBV2	.	TRBJ2-7	TGTGCCAGCAGCCTCAGCTCCTACGAGCAGTACTTC	CASSLSSYEQYF
.	TRBV15	.	TRBJ2-3	TGTGCCACCAGCACTCGCGGAGGCGGGGCAGATACGCAGTATTTT	CATSTRGGGADTQYF
.	TRBV5-1	few	TRBJ2-5	TGCGCCAGCAGCTTGGACCAAGAGACCCAGTACTTC	CASSLDQETQYF
TRBD1	TRBV5-5	.	TRBJ1-2	TGTGCCAGCAGCATCCGACAGGGTGGCGGCTACACCTTC	CASSIRQGGGYTF
.	TRBV5-8	.	TRBJ2-7	TGTGCCAGCAGCTTGTATGCACGTTACGAGCAGTACTTC	CASSLYARYEQYF
.	TRBV21-1	.	TRBJ1-5	TGTGCCAGCAGCAAAGGAGATAGTGACAGCAATCAGCCCCAGCATTTT	CASSKGDSDSNQPQHF
.	TRBV6-6	.	TRBJ1-1	TGTGCCAGCAGTGATACTCAGGGATACACTGAAGCTTTCTTT	CASSDTQGYTEAFF
.	TRBV4-3	few	TRBJ1-2	TGCGCCAGCAGCCCCTCTAACAAGGATGGCTACACCTTC	CASSPSNKDGYTF
TRBD1	TRBV7-2	once	TRBJ2-1	TGTGCCAGCAGCCTACGATCCGGGACAGGGGGCATCTATGAGCAGTTCTTC	CASSLRSGTGGIYEQFF
.	TRBV7-2	.	TRBJ2-7	TGTGCCAGCAGCGTGGAACGGTCTACCTACGAGCAGTACTTC	CASSVERSTYEQYF
.	TRBV9	few	TRBJ2-2	TGTGCCAGCAGCCAGGGGAGCTGGACCGGGGAGCTGTTTTTT	CASSQGSWTGELFF
.	TRBV11-1	.	TRBJ1-5	TGTGCCAGCAGCTTAGGGTCGGAGGGGATGCGGCAGCCCCAGCATTTT	CASSLGSEGMRQPQHF
.	TRBV6-6	.	TRBJ1-1	TGTGCCAGCAGTTACTCGAATCAGCTTGAAGCTTTCTTT	CASSYSNQLEAFF
.	TRBV6-5	.	TRBJ2-3	TGTGCCAGCAGTTACGGCCAGGAGACAGATACGCAGTATTTT	CASSYGQETDTQYF
.	TRBV4-1	.	TRBJ2-3	TGCGCCAGCAGCCCGGAAGAGGGCACAGATACGCAGTATTTT	CASSPEEGTDTQYF